These T cell receptor beta chains were read from a single sample in a study of shared clonotypes between healthy human individuals. Clones were sequenced by immunoSEQ multiplex PCR, and TCRdb holds only the in-frame ones, with some missing. The table shows about 2.3 million clones, with approximately 93% occurring only once. The sample consisted of naive CD4+ T cells from PBMCs. The receptors originated from a man in his late teens or twenties in good health. Some clones in this sample may be carry-over from other donors' samples. Each CDR3 is given with its conserved first and last residue. The D gene is left open where the match is weak. Size values are once, few and many counts, or a class for expanded clones, and some rows have none.

clone size: NA; V gene: TRBV19; D gene: TRBD2; J gene: TRBJ2-7; CDR3 protein: CASSPLGGGRYEQYF; CDR3 DNA: TGTGCCAGTAGCCCGCTCGGGGGAGGGCGCTACGAGCAGTACTTC
clone size: NA; V gene: TRBV28; D gene: NA; J gene: TRBJ1-4; CDR3 protein: CASSTLGQSNEKLFF; CDR3 DNA: TGTGCCAGCAGTACCCTGGGGCAGTCTAATGAAAAACTGTTTTTT
clone size: NA; V gene: TRBV10-3; D gene: TRBD2; J gene: TRBJ2-7; CDR3 protein: CAISEGGGTAYEQYF; CDR3 DNA: TGTGCCATCAGTGAAGGCGGGGGTACAGCCTACGAGCAGTACTTC
clone size: NA; V gene: TRBV4-3; D gene: NA; J gene: TRBJ2-3; CDR3 protein: CASSQNIAPDTQYF; CDR3 DNA: TGCGCCAGCAGCCAAAATATAGCGCCAGATACGCAGTATTTT
clone size: NA; V gene: TRBV6-5; D gene: TRBD2; J gene: TRBJ2-7; CDR3 protein: CASSSPGLAVYEQYF; CDR3 DNA: TGTGCCAGCAGTTCCCCGGGACTAGCGGTCTACGAGCAGTACTTC
clone size: NA; V gene: TRBV5-6; D gene: TRBD1; J gene: TRBJ1-2; CDR3 protein: CASSSPFLGQGADGGYTF; CDR3 DNA: TGTGCCAGCAGCTCACCCTTTCTGGGACAGGGGGCAGATGGTGGCTACACCTTC
clone size: NA; V gene: TRBV25-1; D gene: NA; J gene: TRBJ2-7; CDR3 protein: CASSGGAFASYEQYF; CDR3 DNA: TGTGCCAGCAGTGGAGGGGCCTTCGCCTCCTACGAGCAGTACTTC
clone size: NA; V gene: TRBV6-1; D gene: NA; J gene: TRBJ2-7; CDR3 protein: CASSETVGRISYEQYF; CDR3 DNA: TGTGCCAGCAGTGAAACAGTAGGCAGGATCTCCTACGAGCAGTACTTC
clone size: NA; V gene: TRBV11-1; D gene: TRBD1; J gene: TRBJ2-7; CDR3 protein: CASSPGQGAYEQYF; CDR3 DNA: TGTGCCAGCAGCCCGGGACAGGGCGCCTACGAGCAGTACTTC
clone size: NA; V gene: TRBV29-1; D gene: TRBD1; J gene: TRBJ1-1; CDR3 protein: CSVNLAGTGNTEAFF; CDR3 DNA: TGCAGCGTAAACCTCGCCGGGACAGGAAACACTGAAGCTTTCTTT
clone size: NA; V gene: TRBV7-2; D gene: TRBD1; J gene: TRBJ2-3; CDR3 protein: CASSQGTEGDTQYF; CDR3 DNA: TGTGCCAGCAGCCAAGGGACAGAGGGAGATACGCAGTATTTT
clone size: NA; V gene: TRBV7-9; D gene: NA; J gene: TRBJ2-4; CDR3 protein: CASSLVAVNIQYF; CDR3 DNA: TGTGCCAGCAGCTTGGTGGCGGTAAACATTCAGTACTTC
clone size: NA; V gene: TRBV28; D gene: TRBD1; J gene: TRBJ2-7; CDR3 protein: CASSSPTGGRPYEQYF; CDR3 DNA: TGTGCCAGCAGTTCTCCAACAGGGGGCAGACCCTACGAGCAGTACTTC
clone size: NA; V gene: TRBV7-3; D gene: TRBD1; J gene: TRBJ1-2; CDR3 protein: CASSPGQGDGYTF; CDR3 DNA: TGTGCCAGCAGCCCGGGACAGGGCGATGGCTACACCTTC
clone size: once; V gene: TRBV19; D gene: TRBD1; J gene: TRBJ1-5; CDR3 protein: CASSLGTGINQPQHF; CDR3 DNA: TGTGCCAGTAGCCTCGGGACAGGGATTAATCAGCCCCAGCATTTT
clone size: NA; V gene: TRBV10-1; D gene: NA; J gene: TRBJ2-5; CDR3 protein: CASSESTKRETQYF; CDR3 DNA: TGCGCCAGCAGTGAGTCGACTAAGCGGGAGACCCAGTACTTC
clone size: NA; V gene: TRBV7-3; D gene: TRBD2; J gene: TRBJ2-3; CDR3 protein: CASSPGLAELADTQYF; CDR3 DNA: TGTGCCAGCAGCCCCGGACTAGCGGAGTTAGCAGATACGCAGTATTTT
clone size: NA; V gene: TRBV19; D gene: TRBD1; J gene: TRBJ2-1; CDR3 protein: CASSSGQVDNEQFF; CDR3 DNA: TGTGCCAGTAGCTCGGGACAGGTAGACAATGAGCAGTTCTTC
clone size: once; V gene: TRBV5-1; D gene: NA; J gene: TRBJ2-3; CDR3 protein: CASSPGRGPDTQYF; CDR3 DNA: TGCGCCAGCAGCCCGGGTCGGGGCCCAGATACGCAGTATTTT
clone size: NA; V gene: TRBV7-3; D gene: NA; J gene: TRBJ1-1; CDR3 protein: CASSSGIFMNTEAFF; CDR3 DNA: TGTGCCAGCAGCTCCGGGATTTTTATGAACACTGAAGCTTTCTTT
clone size: NA; V gene: TRBV28; D gene: TRBD2; J gene: TRBJ2-7; CDR3 protein: CASSSYRGGGPEQYF; CDR3 DNA: TGTGCCAGCAGTTCATATCGGGGCGGGGGTCCCGAGCAGTACTTC
clone size: once; V gene: TRBV28; D gene: NA; J gene: TRBJ1-2; CDR3 protein: CASSLVAGDYANYGYTF; CDR3 DNA: TGTGCCAGCAGTTTAGTTGCCGGAGACTACGCTAACTATGGCTACACCTTC
clone size: NA; V gene: TRBV11-2; D gene: NA; J gene: TRBJ2-7; CDR3 protein: CASSRLRSPSREQYF; CDR3 DNA: TGTGCCAGCAGTAGACTCAGGTCCCCTTCAAGGGAGCAGTACTTC
clone size: NA; V gene: TRBV9; D gene: NA; J gene: TRBJ2-6; CDR3 protein: CASTRGDSGANVLTF; CDR3 DNA: TGTGCCAGCACCAGGGGGGATTCTGGGGCCAACGTCCTGACTTTC
clone size: NA; V gene: TRBV6-1; D gene: NA; J gene: TRBJ2-3; CDR3 protein: CASTSRGQTQYF; CDR3 DNA: TGTGCCAGCACCTCACGCGGGCAGACGCAGTATTTT
clone size: NA; V gene: TRBV7-2; D gene: NA; J gene: TRBJ2-1; CDR3 protein: CASSYNRDNEQFF; CDR3 DNA: TGTGCCAGCAGCTACAACAGAGACAATGAGCAGTTCTTC
clone size: NA; V gene: TRBV19; D gene: TRBD1; J gene: TRBJ2-1; CDR3 protein: CASWTGGEQFF; CDR3 DNA: TGTGCCAGTTGGACAGGTGGGGAGCAGTTCTTC
clone size: NA; V gene: TRBV5-1; D gene: NA; J gene: TRBJ2-7; CDR3 protein: CASSLVAQSSYEQYF; CDR3 DNA: TGCGCCAGCAGCTTGGTTGCCCAGAGCTCCTACGAGCAGTACTTC
clone size: NA; V gene: TRBV28; D gene: TRBD2; J gene: TRBJ2-1; CDR3 protein: CASSTSLAGAYNEQFF; CDR3 DNA: TGTGCCAGCAGTACATCCCTAGCGGGAGCTTACAATGAGCAGTTCTTC
clone size: NA; V gene: TRBV6-5; D gene: NA; J gene: TRBJ2-6; CDR3 protein: CASSSGRPSGANVLTF; CDR3 DNA: TGTGCCAGCAGTTCGGGACGGCCCTCTGGGGCCAACGTCCTGACTTTC
clone size: NA; V gene: TRBV20-1; D gene: NA; J gene: TRBJ2-7; CDR3 protein: CSPVDHEQYF; CDR3 DNA: TGCAGTCCGGTTGATCACGAGCAGTACTTC
clone size: NA; V gene: TRBV4-2; D gene: TRBD2; J gene: TRBJ2-2; CDR3 protein: CASSPSGLAGGTGELFF; CDR3 DNA: TGTGCCAGCAGCCCCTCGGGACTAGCGGGAGGGACCGGGGAGCTGTTTTTT
clone size: NA; V gene: TRBV5-1; D gene: NA; J gene: TRBJ2-3; CDR3 protein: CASSLEGTSTDTQYF; CDR3 DNA: TGCGCCAGCAGCTTGGAGGGAACTAGCACAGATACGCAGTATTTT
clone size: NA; V gene: TRBV5-5; D gene: NA; J gene: TRBJ2-5; CDR3 protein: CASSLAGRVGQETQYF; CDR3 DNA: TGTGCCAGCAGCTTGGCCGGGCGGGTGGGCCAAGAGACCCAGTACTTC
clone size: NA; V gene: TRBV5-4; D gene: TRBD1; J gene: TRBJ2-2; CDR3 protein: CASSSGQGALGGELFF; CDR3 DNA: TGTGCCAGCAGCTCGGGACAGGGGGCGCTTGGCGGGGAGCTGTTTTTT
clone size: NA; V gene: TRBV18; D gene: NA; J gene: TRBJ2-5; CDR3 protein: CASSPIQETQYF; CDR3 DNA: TGTGCCAGCTCACCAATCCAAGAGACCCAGTACTTC
clone size: NA; V gene: TRBV9; D gene: TRBD2; J gene: TRBJ2-1; CDR3 protein: CASSALGLAVYNEQFF; CDR3 DNA: TGTGCCAGCAGCGCATTGGGACTAGCGGTTTACAATGAGCAGTTCTTC
clone size: NA; V gene: TRBV6-5; D gene: TRBD2; J gene: TRBJ2-2; CDR3 protein: CASSYLSGRAAGELFF; CDR3 DNA: TGTGCCAGCAGTTACCTTAGCGGGAGGGCCGCCGGGGAGCTGTTTTTT
clone size: NA; V gene: TRBV28; D gene: NA; J gene: TRBJ2-5; CDR3 protein: CASSLSRSQETQYF; CDR3 DNA: TGTGCCAGCAGTTTAAGCAGAAGCCAAGAGACCCAGTACTTC
clone size: once; V gene: TRBV19; D gene: NA; J gene: TRBJ1-5; CDR3 protein: CASSIQETQPQHF; CDR3 DNA: TGTGCCAGTAGTATACAGGAAACTCAGCCCCAGCATTTT
clone size: NA; V gene: TRBV5-1; D gene: NA; J gene: TRBJ1-1; CDR3 protein: CASSSNPTRVNTEAFF; CDR3 DNA: TGCGCCAGCAGCTCTAATCCAACCAGGGTCAACACTGAAGCTTTCTTT